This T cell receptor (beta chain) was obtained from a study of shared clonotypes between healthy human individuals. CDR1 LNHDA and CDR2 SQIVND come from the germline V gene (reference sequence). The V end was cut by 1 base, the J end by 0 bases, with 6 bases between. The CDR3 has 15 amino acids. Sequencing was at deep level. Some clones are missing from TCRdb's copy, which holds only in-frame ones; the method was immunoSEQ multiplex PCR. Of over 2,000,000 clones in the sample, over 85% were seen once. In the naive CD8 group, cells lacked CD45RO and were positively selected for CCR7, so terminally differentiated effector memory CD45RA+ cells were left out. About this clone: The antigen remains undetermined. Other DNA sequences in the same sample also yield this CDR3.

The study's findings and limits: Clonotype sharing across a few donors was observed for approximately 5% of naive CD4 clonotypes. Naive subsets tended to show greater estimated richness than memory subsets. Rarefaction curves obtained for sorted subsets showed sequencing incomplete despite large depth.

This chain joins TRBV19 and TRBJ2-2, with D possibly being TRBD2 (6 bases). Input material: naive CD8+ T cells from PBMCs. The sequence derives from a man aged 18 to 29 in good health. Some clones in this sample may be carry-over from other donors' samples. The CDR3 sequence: CASSIGRANTGELFF. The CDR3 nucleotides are TGTGCCAGTAGTATAGGGAGGGCGAACACCGGGGAGCTGTTTTTT.